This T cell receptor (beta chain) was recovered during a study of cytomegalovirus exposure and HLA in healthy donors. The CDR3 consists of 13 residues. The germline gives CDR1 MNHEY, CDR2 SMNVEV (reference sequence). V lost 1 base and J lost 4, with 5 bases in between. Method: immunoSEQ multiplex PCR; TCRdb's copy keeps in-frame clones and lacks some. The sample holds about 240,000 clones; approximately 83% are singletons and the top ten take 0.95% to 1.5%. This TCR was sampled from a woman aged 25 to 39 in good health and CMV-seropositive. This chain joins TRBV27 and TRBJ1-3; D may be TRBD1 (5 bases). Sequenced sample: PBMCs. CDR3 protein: CASSLYRGNTIYF. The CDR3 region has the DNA TGTGCCAGCAGTTTATACAGGGGAAACACCATATATTTT.